This T cell receptor beta chain was identified in a study of beta chain features in type 1 diabetes. Expressed TCRB transcripts got sequenced, as all isolated RNA was reverse transcribed. Clones were read by immunoSEQ multiplex PCR, and TCRdb kept only the in-frame ones, dropping some. The sample carries 620,000 or so clones, around 15% recorded once. Findings of the study overall: No resolution was reached here on whether HLA type influences TCRB rearrangement. Sequencing used cDNA, and cells with high TCR expression could therefore be over-represented. Within patients, naive, central memory and Treg TCRB repertoires seemed more similar than within healthy donors.

Cell sorting via CD45RO/CCR7/CD25/CD127/CD95/CD27 was performed to obtain CD4+ naive, central memory, regulatory and stem cell-like memory cells. Germline assignment: CDR1 ENHRY and CDR2 SYGVKD. Trimming removed 8 bases from V and 0 bases from J, with 5 bases in between. This CDR3 comprises 11 residues. This clone was seen only a few times. What it binds is not known. The receptor's source is a man aged 18-30 years in good health. Sequencing used naive CD4+ T cells from blood. The chain recombines TRBV10-3 with TRBJ2-7; D is unclear. The CDR3 DNA is TGTGCCATCGGGATCTCCTACGAGCAGTACTTC. As protein: CAIGISYEQYF.